One sample yielded the 25 T cell receptor beta chains listed below, sequenced in a study of T cell changes during pregnancy in multiple sclerosis. Data came from immunoSEQ multiplex PCR; TCRdb stores just in-frame clones and leaves some out. The sample carries 100,000 or so clones, about nine tenths recorded once. The source material was peripheral blood, sampled in the second trimester of pregnancy. The receptors derive from a female donor in good health, enrolled as a control in a pregnancy study.

CDR3 DNA sequence: TGTGCCAGCAGTCCGGGACAGGGGAACCACGAGCAGTACTTC. Protein product: CASSPGQGNHEQYF. The chain uses TRBV21-1 and TRBJ2-7; TRBD1 was called by the table and not checked on the DNA. TRBV21-1 has pseudogene status. There are 14 residues in the CDR3.

Here the CDR3 reads CASHQRGPGSGYTF. The CDR3 DNA reads TGTGCCAGCCATCAGCGCGGTCCGGGGAGTGGCTACACCTTC. The V and J genes are TRBV19 and TRBJ1-2; D unresolved. Trimming cost V 9 bases and J 7 bases, with 21 bases left between them. This CDR3 comprises 14 residues. The germline gives CDR1 LNHDA, CDR2 SQIVND (reference sequence).

About this clone itself: Other DNA sequences from this sample encode an identical CDR3 as well. This chain connects TRBV7-2 to TRBJ2-3, with D hard to call. V lost 5 bases and J lost 0, with 3 bases in between. CDR1 SGHTA and CDR2 FQGNSA come from the germline V gene. CDR3 length: 12 amino acids. The CDR3 region is CASSPSTDTQYF. The CDR3 bases are TGTGCCAGCAGCCCGAGCACAGATACGCAGTATTTT. Filled out from reference TRBV7-2 and TRBJ2-3, the complete variable domain reads GAGVSQSPSNKVTEKGKDVELRCDPISGHTALYWYRQSLGQGLEFLIYFQGNSAPDKSGLPSDRFSAERTGGSVSTLTIQRTQQEDSAVYLCASSPSTDTQYFGPGTRLTVL.

The rearrangement links TRBV7-9 to TRBJ2-1; D ambiguous. Germline values: CDR1 SEHNR, CDR2 FQNEAQ (reference sequence). V dropped 4 bases and J dropped 3 bases, with 7 bases sitting between them. The CDR3 contains 13 residues. The CDR3 sequence is CASSSGSYNEQFF. CDR3 sequence (DNA): TGTGCCAGCAGCTCAGGCAGCTACAATGAGCAGTTCTTC.

The rearrangement links TRBV28 to TRBJ2-4, with D hard to call. The CDR3 consists of 15 residues. Trimming left V 4 bases short and J 0 bases short, with 10 bases between. CDR1 is MDHEN, CDR2 SYDVKM, per germline. CDR3 DNA sequence: TGTGCCAGCAGTTACCACACCCAAGCCAAAAACATTCAGTACTTC. It codes for CASSYHTQAKNIQYF. The full variable domain, its missing parts supplied by reference TRBV28 and TRBJ2-4, is DVKVTQSSRYLVKRTGEKVFLECVQDMDHENMFWYRQDPGLGLRLIYFSYDVKMKEKGDIPEGYSVSREKKERFSLILESASTNQTSMYLCASSYHTQAKNIQYFGAGTRLSVL.

This chain uses TRBV19 with TRBJ1-1; D unclear. Germline V gene data show CDR1 as LNHDA and CDR2 as SQIVND (reference sequence). With 8 bases removed from V and 2 bases from J, the gap between germline ends came to 15 bases. This CDR3 comprises 14 residues. The CDR3 region has the DNA TGTGCCAGTGGGTTTAGACACCGAAACACTGAAGCTTTCTTT. Translating gives CASGFRHRNTEAFF.

This chain uses TRBV9 with TRBJ1-1; 8 bases agree with TRBD1. Germline trimming cut 0 bases from V and 10 bases from J; bases unmatched to any gene: 2. Germline V gene sequence: CDR1 SGDLS, CDR2 YYNGEE. The CDR3 is 12 amino acids. The CDR3 protein is CASSVGTGRAFF. The CDR3 DNA reads as TGTGCCAGCAGCGTAGGGACAGGGCGAGCTTTCTTT.

V usage is TRBV2 and J usage is TRBJ1-5; perhaps TRBD1 as D (5 bases). The CDR3 is made up of 14 amino acids. The V and J ends lost 8 bases and 3 bases respectively, with 14 bases between them. Germline CDR1 SNHLY, CDR2 FYNNEI. CDR3 residues: CASSRAFDNQPQHF. CDR3 nucleotides: TGTGCCAGCTCCAGGGCTTTTGACAATCAGCCCCAGCATTTT.

The CDR3 region is CASRRAVDSYEQYF. The DNA of the CDR3 is TGCGCCAGCAGGCGGGCCGTCGACTCCTACGAGCAGTACTTC. The chain has TRBV10-2 and TRBJ2-7; D might be TRBD2 (5 bases). The CDR3 runs to 14 residues. With 6 bases removed from V and 0 bases from J, the gap between germline ends came to 12 bases. Germline V CDR1 and CDR2: WSHSY, SAAADI.

This clone was picked up a small number of times. The chain uses TRBV2 and TRBJ2-7; 8 bases align to TRBD1. V lost 4 bases to trimming and J lost 5 bases; unmatched junction nucleotides: 7. This CDR3 contains 14 residues. Germline CDR1 reads SNHLY; CDR2 reads FYNNEI. CDR3 sequence: CASSVGQGVHEQYF. The CDR3 DNA reads as TGTGCCAGCAGTGTCGGACAGGGAGTACACGAGCAGTACTTC.

The chain is built from TRBV2 and TRBJ2-5, with no clear D. This CDR3 is built from 13 residues. V dropped 6 bases and J dropped 1 base, with 9 bases sitting between them. In germline, CDR1 is SNHLY, CDR2 FYNNEI. The CDR3 spells CASSWRAQETQYF. In nucleotides, the CDR3 is TGTGCCAGCAGCTGGAGAGCCCAAGAGACCCAGTACTTC.

This chain uses TRBV7-9 with TRBJ1-1, with TRBD1 as a possible D gene (6 bases). Trimming cost V 5 bases and J 0 bases, with 10 bases left between them. The length of the CDR3 is 14 residues. Germline V gene sequence: CDR1 SEHNR, CDR2 FQNEAQ (reference sequence). The CDR3 spells CASSHGQMNTEAFF. The CDR3 DNA is TGTGCCAGCAGCCATGGACAGATGAACACTGAAGCTTTCTTT.

This sequence joins TRBV2 and TRBJ2-7; 10 bases match TRBD1. CDR1 and CDR2 from the germline V gene are SNHLY and FYNNEI. Trimming cost V 5 bases and J 3 bases; bases outside gene matches: 4. The CDR3 covers 14 residues. The CDR3 loop reads CASSQDRGVYEQYF. The DNA for the CDR3 is TGTGCCAGCAGTCAGGACAGGGGGGTCTACGAGCAGTACTTC.

The chain employs TRBV6-5 and TRBJ2-7, with 9 nucleotides matching TRBD2. The CDR3 totals 15 residues. Germline V gene sequence: CDR1 MNHEY, CDR2 SVGAGI. V was pared by 5 bases and J by 2 bases, with 7 bases of the junction left unmatched. CDR3 amino acids: CASSVFSGSTYEQYF. The DNA of the CDR3 is TGTGCCAGCAGTGTATTTAGCGGGAGCACCTACGAGCAGTACTTC.

The gene calls are TRBV18 and TRBJ1-1; unclear D gene. The V end was cut by 3 bases, the J end by 6 bases, with 11 bases between. CDR3 length: 13 residues. Germline values: CDR1 KGHSH, CDR2 LQKENI. The CDR3 here is CASSPLPGAEAFF. The CDR3, as DNA: TGTGCCAGCTCACCTCTTCCGGGAGCTGAAGCTTTCTTT.

The chain is built from TRBV6-5 and TRBJ2-4; no definite D call. The CDR3 totals 14 residues. Germline CDR1 is MNHEY and CDR2 is SVGAGI. V lost 3 bases and J lost 6, with 12 bases in between. CDR3 nucleotide sequence: TGTGCCAGCAGTTATCCTCCAGGTGGAAACATTCAGTACTTC. Translated: CASSYPPGGNIQYF.

This chain links TRBV29-1 with TRBJ2-7; 7 bases fit TRBD2. V was pared by 4 bases and J by 3 bases, with 9 bases of the junction left unmatched. The CDR3 is 14 residues long. CDR1 and CDR2 (germline): SQVTM, ANQGSEA. CDR3 residues: CSVGAGRASYEQYF. In nucleotides, the CDR3 is TGCAGCGTTGGGGCGGGGAGGGCTAGCTACGAGCAGTACTTC.

The chain carries TRBV18 and TRBJ1-6, with TRBD1 matching 7 bases. After removal of 3 bases from V and 7 bases from J, the junction contained 6 bases not matched to a gene. Germline V gives CDR1 KGHSH, CDR2 LQKENI. CDR3 size: 15 residues. The CDR3 spells CASSPRGGQNSPLHF. The CDR3 DNA reads TGTGCCAGCTCACCGAGAGGGGGACAGAATTCACCCCTCCACTTT.

The chain employs TRBV4-1 and TRBJ2-7, with 10 positions matching TRBD2. Looked up from germline, CDR1 is MGHRA and CDR2 is YSYEKL. Trimming removed 0 bases from V and 4 bases from J; junction bases left unmatched: 6. The CDR3 is 16 amino acids. The CDR3 nucleotides read TGCGCCAGCAGCCAAGAGGGAGGGACTAGCGAGTACGAGCAGTACTTC. Translation gives CASSQEGGTSEYEQYF.

Remarks on this clone: A read error may account for a junction end that differs from germline. The chain couples TRBV6-5 to TRBJ1-1; 9 nucleotides line up with TRBD1. Germline V gene sequence: CDR1 MNHEY, CDR2 SVGAGI. The CDR3 is 14 amino acids. For the CDR3, the DNA is TGTGCCAGCAGTTACTCTGGGACAGGGACTGGAGCTTTCTTT. It yields the protein CASSYSGTGTGAFF.

Comments on this clone: An end of the junction differs from the germline gene, which may be a read error. V is TRBV7-7 and J is TRBJ2-5; D is unclear. Germline assignment: CDR1 SSHAT and CDR2 FNYEAQ (reference sequence). The CDR3 is 14 amino acids. The CDR3 nucleotides read TGTGCTAGCAGCTTAACGGCGACACTGGAGACCCAGTACTTC. Translated, it gives CASSLTATLETQYF.

The V and J genes are TRBV20-1 and TRBJ2-7, with D perhaps matching TRBD2 (6 bases). Germline CDR1 is DFQATT and CDR2 is SNEGSKA (reference sequence). The CDR3 contains 11 residues. V was shortened by 3 bases and J by 4 bases, with 7 bases between the two germline ends. The CDR3 DNA follows: TGCAGTGCTAGGGGGGGTTACGAGCAGTACTTC. Its translation is CSARGGYEQYF.

This clone was seen only a few times. The CDR3 DNA reads as TGTGCCAGTAGCCCGAGGGGGAAGGAGGCCAAAAACATTCAGTACTTC. Translated, it gives CASSPRGKEAKNIQYF. The chain employs TRBV19 and TRBJ2-4; tentatively, D is TRBD1 (6 bases). V lost 6 bases and J lost 1, with 16 bases in between. This CDR3 comprises 16 residues. The germline V gene has CDR1 LNHDA and CDR2 SQIVND (reference sequence).

CDR3 DNA sequence: TGTGCCAGCAGCCTTAGGACAGGGGCCAACACTGAAGCTTTCTTT. This encodes CASSLRTGANTEAFF. The chain is built from TRBV7-2 and TRBJ1-1, with 9 bases fitting TRBD1. Germline CDR1 and CDR2: SGHTA and FQGNSA. The CDR3 sequence is 15 residues long. V shed 5 bases and J 2 bases; nucleotides not matched to a gene: 6.

The chain links TRBV6-6 to TRBJ1-2; D not resolved. CDR1 is MNHNY, CDR2 SVGAGI, per germline (reference sequence). This CDR3 contains 13 residues. V lost 2 bases, J lost 1 base, and 5 bases lay in between. CDR3 coding DNA: TGTGCCAGCAGTTACGTCAGTAACTATGGCTACACCTTC. Protein: CASSYVSNYGYTF.